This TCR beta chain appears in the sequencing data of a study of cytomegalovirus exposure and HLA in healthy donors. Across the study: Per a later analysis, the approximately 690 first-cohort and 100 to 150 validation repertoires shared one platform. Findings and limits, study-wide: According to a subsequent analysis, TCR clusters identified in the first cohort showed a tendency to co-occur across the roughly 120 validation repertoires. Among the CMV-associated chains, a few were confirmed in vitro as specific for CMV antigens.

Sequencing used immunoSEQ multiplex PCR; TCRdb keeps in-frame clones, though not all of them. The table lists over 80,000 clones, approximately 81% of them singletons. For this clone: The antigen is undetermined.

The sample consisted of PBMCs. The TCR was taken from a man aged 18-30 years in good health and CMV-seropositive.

CDR3 region: CATSREGTRGYEQFF. The CDR3, as DNA: TGTGCCACCAGCAGAGAAGGGACTAGAGGCTATGAGCAGTTCTTC. The J gene is TRBJ2-1, the V gene TRBV15, with 8 positions matching TRBD2. CDR1 and CDR2 (germline): LNHNV, YYDKDF (reference sequence). V was clipped by 0 bases and J by 8 bases; unmatched bases: 6. CDR3 length equals 15 residues.